Presented here are 2 T cell receptor beta chains from one specimen sequenced in a study of control samples from healthy donors and cancer patients (dated by TCRdb to about 2020). The library was produced with the immunoSEQ multiplex PCR assay. The source is immuneACCESS, and TCRdb retained only in-frame sequences with V and J called. Part of the clones is not carried over; for the studies checked, unresolved V genes explain less than half of this, and the remainder is unexplained. In this sample the table shows about 160,000 clones, 70% to 90% of which occur a single time. Together, the top ten hold about 11% of the sample. Input material: blood. These receptors all stem from a young man in good health.

The chain carries TRBV7-3 and TRBJ2-2, with a weak D call TRBD2 (6 bases). Trimming stripped 5 bases from V and 5 bases from J, with 21 bases between. CDR3 length: 17 amino acids. Germline CDR1 reads SGHTA; CDR2 reads FQGTGA. The DNA for the CDR3 is TGTGCCAGCAGCCCAACGGGGCCGGGACTGCGGACCGGGGAGCTGTTTTTT. Protein product: CASSPTGPGLRTGELFF.

This chain links TRBV6-5 with TRBJ1-3; D might be TRBD1 (5 bases). Germline CDR1 reads MNHEY; CDR2 reads SVGAGI. V dropped 6 bases and J dropped 3 bases, with 12 bases sitting between them. The CDR3 totals 14 residues. CDR3 sequence (DNA): TGTGCCAGCAGGATTACTACAGGTGGAAACACCATATATTTT. Protein sequence: CASRITTGGNTIYF.